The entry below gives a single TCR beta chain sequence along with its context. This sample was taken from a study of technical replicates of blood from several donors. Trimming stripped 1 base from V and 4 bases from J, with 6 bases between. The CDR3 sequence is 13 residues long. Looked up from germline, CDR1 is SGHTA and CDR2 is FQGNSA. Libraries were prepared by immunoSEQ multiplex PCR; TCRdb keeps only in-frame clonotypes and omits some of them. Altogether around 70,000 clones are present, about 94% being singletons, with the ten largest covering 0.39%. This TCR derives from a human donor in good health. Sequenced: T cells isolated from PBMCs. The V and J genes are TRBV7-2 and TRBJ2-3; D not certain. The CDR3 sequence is CASSLEPPDTQYF. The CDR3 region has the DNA TGTGCCAGCAGCTTAGAGCCCCCAGATACGCAGTATTTT.